Listed below are T cell receptor beta chains from one sample, sequenced in a study of CD8 T cells in Susac syndrome. In TCRdb, the immunoSEQ multiplex PCR reads were re-called with MiXCR into one record per CDR3 protein. The sample includes fewer than 150,000 distinct CDR3 sequences, 95% of them seen just once. Sequencing was carried out using CD8+ T cells from PBMCs. The source is a human donor with Susac syndrome. The CDR3 runs from the conserved cysteine through the conserved F or W. The order of the fields is J gene, D gene, clone size, V gene, CDR3 protein, CDR3 DNA. The D gene is left open where the match is weak. Clone size, where shown, is once, few, many, or a class for clones that have expanded.

j_gene: TRBJ1-2
d_gene: .
abundance: .
v_gene: TRBV12-3/TRBV12-4
CDR3aa: CASTPGALEFDGYTF
CDR3nt: TGTGCCAGCACCCCGGGGGCTTTGGAGTTCGATGGCTACACCTTC

j_gene: TRBJ2-5
d_gene: .
abundance: .
v_gene: TRBV20-1
CDR3aa: CSARGKTGRETQYF
CDR3nt: TGCAGTGCTAGGGGGAAGACCGGGCGGGAGACCCAGTACTTC

j_gene: TRBJ2-1
d_gene: TRBD2
abundance: .
v_gene: TRBV25-1
CDR3aa: CASSEYLSASGRVVSYNEQFF
CDR3nt: TGTGCCAGCAGTGAATACCTCTCGGCTAGCGGGAGGGTGGTCTCCTACAATGAGCAGTTCTTC

j_gene: TRBJ2-1
d_gene: .
abundance: .
v_gene: TRBV5-1
CDR3aa: CASSLDYPYNEQFF
CDR3nt: TGCGCCAGCAGCTTGGACTACCCCTACAATGAGCAGTTCTTC

j_gene: TRBJ2-1
d_gene: TRBD2
abundance: .
v_gene: TRBV29-1
CDR3aa: CSGGLADYNEQFF
CDR3nt: TGCAGCGGTGGACTAGCAGATTACAATGAGCAGTTCTTC

j_gene: TRBJ2-1
d_gene: .
abundance: .
v_gene: TRBV29-1
CDR3aa: CSVVRDTTYNEQFF
CDR3nt: TGCAGCGTAGTACGGGACACCACCTACAATGAGCAGTTCTTC

j_gene: TRBJ1-1
d_gene: TRBD1
abundance: .
v_gene: TRBV12-3/TRBV12-4
CDR3aa: CASSWGQGDTEASF
CDR3nt: TGTGCCAGCAGTTGGGGACAGGGGGACACTGAAGCTTCCTTT

j_gene: TRBJ2-1
d_gene: TRBD2
abundance: .
v_gene: TRBV24-1
CDR3aa: CATSDSEAGTVNEQFF
CDR3nt: TGTGCCACCAGTGATTCCGAAGCGGGGACGGTGAATGAGCAGTTCTTC

j_gene: TRBJ1-2
d_gene: .
abundance: .
v_gene: TRBV27
CDR3aa: CASSFLGPRTGYTF
CDR3nt: TGTGCCAGCAGTTTTTTGGGACCTCGGACGGGCTACACCTTC

j_gene: TRBJ2-1
d_gene: .
abundance: .
v_gene: TRBV24-1
CDR3aa: CATSDLAVSPGGNEQFF
CDR3nt: TGTGCCACCAGTGATTTAGCCGTAAGTCCAGGGGGGAATGAGCAGTTCTTC

j_gene: TRBJ2-6
d_gene: TRBD1
abundance: once
v_gene: TRBV2
CDR3aa: CASQQGPGGANVLTF
CDR3nt: TGTGCCAGCCAACAGGGGCCTGGGGGGGCCAACGTCCTGACTTTC

j_gene: TRBJ2-1
d_gene: .
abundance: .
v_gene: TRBV12-3/TRBV12-4
CDR3aa: CASMLEGRSYNEQFF
CDR3nt: TGTGCCAGCATGTTAGAGGGCCGCTCCTACAATGAGCAGTTCTTC

j_gene: TRBJ1-5
d_gene: .
abundance: .
v_gene: TRBV7-8
CDR3aa: CANSLGKSNQPQHF
CDR3nt: TGTGCCAACAGCTTAGGGAAAAGCAATCAGCCCCAGCATTTT

j_gene: TRBJ2-3
d_gene: .
abundance: .
v_gene: TRBV12-3/TRBV12-4
CDR3aa: CASSLSVTGDTDTQYF
CDR3nt: TGTGCCAGCAGTTTATCGGTCACGGGGGACACAGATACGCAGTATTTT

j_gene: TRBJ1-1
d_gene: .
abundance: .
v_gene: TRBV11-2
CDR3aa: CASSSRGENTEAFF
CDR3nt: TGTGCCAGCAGCAGCAGGGGTGAGAACACTGAAGCTTTCTTT

j_gene: TRBJ2-1
d_gene: .
abundance: .
v_gene: TRBV15
CDR3aa: CATSRGLGTYNEQFF
CDR3nt: TGTGCCACCAGCAGAGGACTAGGGACCTACAATGAGCAGTTCTTC

j_gene: TRBJ1-1
d_gene: .
abundance: .
v_gene: TRBV5-4
CDR3aa: CASSLTSTGNTEAFF
CDR3nt: TGTGCCAGCAGCTTAACGTCGACAGGGAACACTGAAGCTTTCTTT

j_gene: TRBJ2-7
d_gene: TRBD2
abundance: .
v_gene: TRBV7-9
CDR3aa: CASSLDNLAGGYEQYF
CDR3nt: TGTGCCAGCAGCTTAGACAACTTGGCGGGAGGCTACGAGCAGTACTTC

j_gene: TRBJ2-5
d_gene: .
abundance: .
v_gene: TRBV12-5
CDR3aa: CASGSSLEGGPSETQYF
CDR3nt: TGTGCTAGTGGTTCAAGTCTCGAGGGGGGGCCGTCGGAGACCCAGTACTTC

j_gene: TRBJ2-7
d_gene: .
abundance: .
v_gene: TRBV4-1
CDR3aa: CASSQDSNYEQYF
CDR3nt: TGCGCCAGCAGCCAAGATTCCAACTACGAGCAGTACTTC

j_gene: TRBJ2-7
d_gene: .
abundance: .
v_gene: TRBV20-1
CDR3aa: CSARGPPKLAATYEQYF
CDR3nt: TGCAGTGCTAGAGGACCCCCGAAACTAGCCGCCACCTACGAGCAGTACTTC

j_gene: TRBJ1-4
d_gene: TRBD1
abundance: .
v_gene: TRBV5-1
CDR3aa: CASSITGGENEKLFF
CDR3nt: TGCGCCAGCAGCATTACAGGGGGTGAAAATGAAAAACTGTTTTTT

j_gene: TRBJ2-3
d_gene: TRBD1
abundance: .
v_gene: TRBV20-1
CDR3aa: CSATGETDTQYF
CDR3nt: TGCAGTGCGACAGGGGAGACGGATACGCAGTATTTT

j_gene: TRBJ2-5
d_gene: .
abundance: .
v_gene: TRBV5-1
CDR3aa: CASRIEETQYF
CDR3nt: TGCGCCAGCAGAATTGAGGAGACCCAGTACTTC

j_gene: TRBJ1-1
d_gene: .
abundance: .
v_gene: TRBV27
CDR3aa: CASSWDISGEAFF
CDR3nt: TGTGCCAGCAGTTGGGACATCTCGGGGGAAGCTTTCTTT

j_gene: TRBJ2-5
d_gene: TRBD2
abundance: .
v_gene: TRBV9
CDR3aa: CASSVEWREGRETQYF
CDR3nt: TGTGCCAGCAGCGTAGAATGGCGGGAGGGGAGGGAGACCCAGTACTTC